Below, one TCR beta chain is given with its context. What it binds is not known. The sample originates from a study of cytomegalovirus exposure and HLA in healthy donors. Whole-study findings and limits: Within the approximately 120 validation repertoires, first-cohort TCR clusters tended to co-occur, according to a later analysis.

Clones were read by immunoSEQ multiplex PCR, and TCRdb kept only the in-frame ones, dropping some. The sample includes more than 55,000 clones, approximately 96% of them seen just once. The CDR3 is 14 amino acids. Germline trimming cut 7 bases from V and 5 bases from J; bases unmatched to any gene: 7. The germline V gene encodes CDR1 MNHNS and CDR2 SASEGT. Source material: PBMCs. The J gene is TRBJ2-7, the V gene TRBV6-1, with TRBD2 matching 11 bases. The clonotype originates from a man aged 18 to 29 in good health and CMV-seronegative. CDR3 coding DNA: TGTGCCAGCATGAAACTAGCGGGAGTCGACGAGCAGTACTTC. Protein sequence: CASMKLAGVDEQYF.